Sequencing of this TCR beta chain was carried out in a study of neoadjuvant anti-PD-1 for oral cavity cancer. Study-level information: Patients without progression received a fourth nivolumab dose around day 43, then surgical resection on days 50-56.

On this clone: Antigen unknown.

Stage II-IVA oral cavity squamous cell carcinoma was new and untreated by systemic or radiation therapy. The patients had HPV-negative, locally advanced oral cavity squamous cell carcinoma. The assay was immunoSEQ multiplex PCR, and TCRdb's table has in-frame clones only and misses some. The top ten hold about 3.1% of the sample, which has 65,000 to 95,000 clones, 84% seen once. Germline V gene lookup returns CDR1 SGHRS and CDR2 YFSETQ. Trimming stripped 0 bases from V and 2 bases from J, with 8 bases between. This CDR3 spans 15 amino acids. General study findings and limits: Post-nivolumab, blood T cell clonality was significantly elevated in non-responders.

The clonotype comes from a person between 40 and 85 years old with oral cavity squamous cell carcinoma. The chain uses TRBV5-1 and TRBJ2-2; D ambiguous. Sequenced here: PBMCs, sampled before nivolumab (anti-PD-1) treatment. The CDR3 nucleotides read TGCGCCAGCAGCTTGGACGGCCGCAACACCGGGGAGCTGTTTTTT. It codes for CASSLDGRNTGELFF.